This T cell receptor (beta chain) is drawn from a study of T cells in Graves' hyperthyroidism and ophthalmopathy. Germline V gene sequence: CDR1 DFQATT, CDR2 SNEGSKA (reference sequence). Trimming removed 3 bases at V and 4 bases at J, with 13 bases between. There are 14 residues in the CDR3. Amplified TCR beta CDR3 regions came from RNA transcripts. First-round RT-PCR of the TCR CDR3 relied on the HTBI primer set. TCRdb passed the multiplex PCR reads through MiXCR, listing each CDR3 protein once. The table records 400,000 to 550,000 distinct CDR3 sequences, about an eighth of them present only once. The chain carries TRBV20-1 and TRBJ2-1, with D possibly called TRBD1 or TRBD2 (5 bases each). What was sequenced was blood. The clonotype comes from a young woman with Graves' hyperthyroidism. The CDR3 loop reads CSARRGSQYNEQFF. The CDR3 bases are TGCAGTGCTAGGAGGGGATCGCAGTACAATGAGCAGTTCTTC.